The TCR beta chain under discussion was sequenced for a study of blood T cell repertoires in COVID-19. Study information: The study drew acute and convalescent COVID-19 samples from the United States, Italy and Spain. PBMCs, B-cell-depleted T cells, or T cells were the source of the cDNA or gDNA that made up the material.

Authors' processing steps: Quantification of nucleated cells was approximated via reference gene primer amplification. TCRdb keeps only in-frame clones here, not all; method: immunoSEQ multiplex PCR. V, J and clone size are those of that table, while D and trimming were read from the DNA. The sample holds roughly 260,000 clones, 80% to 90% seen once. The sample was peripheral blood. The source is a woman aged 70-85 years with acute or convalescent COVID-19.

The CDR3 sequence: CASSKDSSYSGNTIYF. The CDR3 nucleotides are TGCGCCAGCAGCAAGGACAGTTCCTACTCTGGAAACACCATATATTTT. The J gene is TRBJ1-3, the V gene TRBV5-1; D is perhaps TRBD1 (6 bases). V lost 4 bases and J 0 bases, leaving 14 bases between the germline ends. Germline-derived CDR1 and CDR2 are SGHRS and YFSETQ. The CDR3 has 16 residues.